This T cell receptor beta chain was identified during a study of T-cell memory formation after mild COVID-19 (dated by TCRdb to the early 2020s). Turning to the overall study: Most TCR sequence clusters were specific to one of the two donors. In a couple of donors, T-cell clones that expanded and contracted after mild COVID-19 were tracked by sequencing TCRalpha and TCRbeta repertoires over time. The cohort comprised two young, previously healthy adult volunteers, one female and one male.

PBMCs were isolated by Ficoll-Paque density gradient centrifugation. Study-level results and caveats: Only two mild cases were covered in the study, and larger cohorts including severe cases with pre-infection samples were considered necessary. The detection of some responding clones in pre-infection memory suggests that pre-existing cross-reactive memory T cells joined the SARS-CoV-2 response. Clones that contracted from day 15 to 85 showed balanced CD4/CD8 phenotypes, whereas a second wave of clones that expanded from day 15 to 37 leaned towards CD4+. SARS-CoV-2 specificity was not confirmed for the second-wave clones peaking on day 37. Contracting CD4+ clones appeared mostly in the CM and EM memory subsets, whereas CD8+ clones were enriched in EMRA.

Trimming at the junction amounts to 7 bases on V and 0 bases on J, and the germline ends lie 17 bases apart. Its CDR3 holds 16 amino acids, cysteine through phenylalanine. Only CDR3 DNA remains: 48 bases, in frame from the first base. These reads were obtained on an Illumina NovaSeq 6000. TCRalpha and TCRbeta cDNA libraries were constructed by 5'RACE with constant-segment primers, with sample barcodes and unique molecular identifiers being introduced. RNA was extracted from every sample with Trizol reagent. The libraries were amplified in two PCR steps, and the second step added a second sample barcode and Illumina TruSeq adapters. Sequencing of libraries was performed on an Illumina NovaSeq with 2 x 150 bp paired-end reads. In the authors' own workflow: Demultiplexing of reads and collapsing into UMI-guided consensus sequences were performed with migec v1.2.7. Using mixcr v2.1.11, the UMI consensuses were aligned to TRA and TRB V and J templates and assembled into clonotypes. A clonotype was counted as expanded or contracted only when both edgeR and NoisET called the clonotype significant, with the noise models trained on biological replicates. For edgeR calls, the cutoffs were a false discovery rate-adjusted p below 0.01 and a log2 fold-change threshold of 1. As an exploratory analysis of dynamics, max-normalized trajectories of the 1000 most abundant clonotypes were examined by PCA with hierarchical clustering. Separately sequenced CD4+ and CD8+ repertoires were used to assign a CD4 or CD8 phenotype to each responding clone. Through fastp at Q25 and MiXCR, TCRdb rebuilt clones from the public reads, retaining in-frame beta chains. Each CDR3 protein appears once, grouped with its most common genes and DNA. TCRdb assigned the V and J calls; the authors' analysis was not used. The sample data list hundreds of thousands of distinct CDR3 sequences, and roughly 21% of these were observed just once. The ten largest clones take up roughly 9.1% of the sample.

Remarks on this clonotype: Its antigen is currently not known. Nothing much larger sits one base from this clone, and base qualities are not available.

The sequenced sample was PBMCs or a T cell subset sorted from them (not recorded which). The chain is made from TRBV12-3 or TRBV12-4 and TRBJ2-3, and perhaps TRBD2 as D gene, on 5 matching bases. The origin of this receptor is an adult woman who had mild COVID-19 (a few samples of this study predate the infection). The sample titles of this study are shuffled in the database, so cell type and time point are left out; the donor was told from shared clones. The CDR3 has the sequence CASILGAAPSTDTQYF. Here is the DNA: TGTGCCAGCATCCTTGGAGCGGCTCCTAGCACAGATACGCAGTATTTT.